The present T cell receptor (beta chain) was sequenced within a study of shared clonotypes between healthy human individuals. Data came from immunoSEQ multiplex PCR; TCRdb stores just in-frame clones and leaves some out. The data show over a million clones, 95% to 99% seen once. Points on this clone: No antigen is known for it.

Into CD45RA+ naive and CD45RA-negative memory subsets, the CD4+ cells were split. The V segment lost 5 bases and the J segment 6 bases; nucleotides outside the gene matches: 11. CDR1 is LNHNV, CDR2 YYDKDF, per germline (reference sequence). The CDR3 contains 16 residues. Study-wide results and limits: Rarefaction showed that sequencing of sorted subsets was incomplete (despite large depth). In general, naive subsets displayed greater estimated richness than memory subsets did.

The receptor was isolated from a man aged 25-45 years in good health. V is TRBV15 and J is TRBJ2-2, with 8 bases fitting TRBD2. The sequencing sample was made of naive CD4+ T cells sorted from blood. Regarding subset: CD45RA+ positively selected. The chain's CDR3 is CATSSSFGTSAGELFF. CDR3 sequence (DNA): TGTGCCACCAGCTCCTCTTTCGGGACTAGTGCCGGGGAGCTGTTTTTT. The full variable domain, in which reference TRBV15 and TRBJ2-2 provide the parts outside the CDR3, is DAMVIQNPRYQVTQFGKPVTLSCSQTLNHNVMYWYQQKSSQAPKLLFHYYDKDFNNEADTPDNFQSRRPNTSFCFLDIRSPGLGDTAMYLCATSSSFGTSAGELFFGEGSRLTVL.